The 15 T cell receptor beta chains below all came from one sample that was sequenced in a study of blood T cells in healthy people across ages. Combining a sample-barcoded 5' primer with a J-beta primer mix, a second PCR ran for 7 to 11 cycles. MiXCR was run by TCRdb on the 5' RACE reads, yielding one entry per CDR3 protein. The table lists hundreds of thousands of distinct CDR3 sequences, roughly 24% of them singletons, with around 2.9% in the top ten. These data were also reused for a study on T cells of mothers and their children.

What was sequenced was blood. Receptor source: a boy aged 10-17 years in good health.

This chain uses TRBV12-3 or TRBV12-4 with TRBJ2-7; the D is unclear. V was pared by 6 bases and J by 7 bases, with 16 bases between. CDR3 length equals 13 residues. CDR3: CASSLNGGLEQYF. In DNA form, the CDR3 reads TGTGCCAGCAGCTTAAATGGTGGGCTGGAGCAGTACTTC.

This clonotype was recorded once. This chain links TRBV19 with TRBJ1-2, with a weak D call TRBD1 (6 bases). Trimming pared 4 bases from V and 3 bases from J, leaving 15 bases between. The CDR3 is 15 amino acids. CDR1 is LNHDA and CDR2 is SQIVND in the germline V gene (reference sequence). As DNA, the CDR3 is TGTGCCAGTAGTACTCCACTGACAGGCGACTATGGCTACACCTTC. Translated, it gives CASSTPLTGDYGYTF.

This clonotype was counted a few times. V gene TRBV11-2 combines with J gene TRBJ1-5; D unclear. Germline-derived CDR1 and CDR2 are SGHAT and FQNNGV. This CDR3 region has 13 residues. The V and J ends lost 4 bases and 6 bases respectively, with 10 bases between them. CDR3: CASSWGRSQPQHF. As DNA, the CDR3 is TGTGCCAGCAGCTGGGGTAGGAGTCAGCCCCAGCATTTT. The full variable domain, in which reference TRBV11-2 and TRBJ1-5 provide the parts outside the CDR3, is EAGVAQSPRYKIIEKRQSVAFWCNPISGHATLYWYQQILGQGPKLLIQFQNNGVVDDSQLPKDRFSAERLKGVDSTLKIQPAKLEDSAVYLCASSWGRSQPQHFGDGTRLSIL.

This clonotype was counted a single time. Compared with germline, one end of the junction differs, possibly owing to a read error. The chain recombines TRBV7-7 with TRBJ2-5; a weak D match, TRBD2 (5 bases). In germline, CDR1 is SSHAT, CDR2 FNYEAQ (reference sequence). The CDR3 has 15 residues. This CDR3 reads CASSPGLTREETQYF. The CDR3 DNA reads as TGTGCTAGCAGCCCCGGTCTAACTAGAGAGGAGACCCAGTACTTC.

V gene TRBV6-6 combines with J gene TRBJ1-2; perhaps TRBD1 as D (5 bases). This CDR3 comprises 13 residues. Germline V gives CDR1 MNHNY, CDR2 SVGAGI (reference sequence). Trimming stripped 5 bases from V and 8 bases from J, with 15 bases between. The CDR3: CASSGGVRRGYTF. The CDR3 region has the DNA TGTGCCAGCAGTGGGGGAGTTCGTCGGGGCTACACCTTC.

This clonotype was found once. The CDR3 protein is CATSSRLETDTQYF. DNA of the CDR3: TGTGCCACCAGCAGTCGACTGGAAACAGATACGCAGTATTTT. This sequence joins TRBV15 and TRBJ2-3; D not resolved. Germline V gives CDR1 LNHNV, CDR2 YYDKDF (reference sequence). V was cut by 3 bases and J by 3 bases, with 10 bases left in between. The CDR3 totals 14 residues. The full variable domain, rest sourced from reference TRBV15 and TRBJ2-3, is DAMVIQNPRYQVTQFGKPVTLSCSQTLNHNVMYWYQQKSSQAPKLLFHYYDKDFNNEADTPDNFQSRRPNTSFCFLDIRSPGLGDTAMYLCATSSRLETDTQYFGPGTRLTVL.

At least ten counts were recorded for this clonotype. This chain uses TRBV7-9 with TRBJ2-4; TRBD2 agrees at 12 bases. This CDR3 has 18 amino acids. With 2 bases clipped from V and 0 bases from J, the junction kept 5 bases outside the gene matches. Germline V CDR1 and CDR2: SEHNR, FQNEAQ (reference sequence). CDR3 amino acids: CASSLWTSGALAKNIQYF. The DNA for the CDR3 is TGTGCCAGCAGCTTATGGACTAGCGGGGCGCTAGCCAAAAACATTCAGTACTTC. Complete variable domain (other parts from reference TRBV7-9 and TRBJ2-4): DTGVSQNPRHKITKRGQNVTFRCDPISEHNRLYWYRQTLGQGPEFLTYFQNEAQLEKSRLLSDRFSAERPKGSFSTLEIQRTEQGDSAMYLCASSLWTSGALAKNIQYFGAGTRLSVL.

The rearrangement links TRBV11-3 to TRBJ1-2; weak D call: TRBD1 (5 bases). The V end lost 9 bases, the J end lost 6 bases, and 14 bases lay between the germline ends. CDR1 and CDR2 (germline): SGHNT, YENEEA. The CDR3 consists of 12 residues. CDR3 DNA sequence: TGTGCCAGGATGGGCCAGGGAAATGGCTACACCTTC. The encoded protein is CARMGQGNGYTF.

This chain connects TRBV6-5 to TRBJ1-3; tentative D call: TRBD1 (6 bases). V lost 6 bases and J lost 7, with 16 bases in between. This CDR3 spans 14 amino acids. Looked up from germline, CDR1 is MNHEY and CDR2 is SVGAGI. The CDR3 sequence: CASSFRGGGNTIYF. The CDR3 bases are TGTGCCAGCAGCTTCAGGGGTGGTGGGAACACCATATATTTT.

V usage is TRBV11-2 and J usage is TRBJ1-1; D remains ambiguous. The CDR3 loop spans 14 amino acids. V was pared by 4 bases and J by 0 bases, with 9 bases between. CDR1 is SGHAT and CDR2 is FQNNGV in the germline V gene. CDR3 coding DNA: TGTGCCAGCAGCTCGACTGAGATGAACACTGAAGCTTTCTTT. Translation gives CASSSTEMNTEAFF.

The chain joins TRBV5-1 to TRBJ1-1; D remains unclear. This CDR3 has 14 amino acids. Trimming pared 5 bases from V and 0 bases from J, leaving 11 bases between. Germline-derived CDR1 and CDR2 are SGHRS and YFSETQ. As DNA, the CDR3 is TGCGCCAGCAGGCAGGCGACAATGAACACTGAAGCTTTCTTT. This gives the protein CASRQATMNTEAFF.

The J gene is TRBJ1-1, the V gene TRBV5-6; D ambiguous. CDR3 length: 16 amino acids. The V gene's germline CDR1 is SGHDT and CDR2 YYEEEE. V was pared by 0 bases and J by 4 bases, with 16 bases between. The CDR3 DNA reads as TGTGCCAGCAGCTTGGAGCGGCTCTGGGAGGCCACTGAAGCTTTCTTT. This codes for CASSLERLWEATEAFF. Full variable domain (rest looked up from reference TRBV5-6 and TRBJ1-1): DAGVTQSPTHLIKTRGQQVTLRCSPKSGHDTVSWYQQALGQGPQFIFQYYEEEERQRGNFPDRFSGHQFPNYSSELNVNALLLGDSALYLCASSLERLWEATEAFFGQGTRLTVV.

The chain joins TRBV6-5 to TRBJ2-2, with a tentative D call TRBD2 (6 bases). CDR3 size: 13 residues. Germline CDR1 and CDR2: MNHEY and SVGAGI. The V gene lost 6 bases and the J gene lost 6 bases, with 11 bases spanning the gap. This chain's CDR3 is CASRAGRAGELFF. In nucleotides, the CDR3 is TGTGCCAGCAGGGCGGGGCGGGCCGGGGAGCTGTTTTTT.

This clonotype was seen only a few times. The V gene is TRBV18, the J gene TRBJ2-6; D is uncertain. Looked up from germline, CDR1 is KGHSH and CDR2 is LQKENI. Deletions cut 4 bases from V and 0 bases from J, with 13 bases between. The CDR3 extends over 17 amino acids. The CDR3 DNA is TGTGCCAGCTCACGTTCTCATTTGACCTCTGGGGCCAACGTCCTGACTTTC. It is translated as CASSRSHLTSGANVLTF.

The V call is TRBV20-1, the J call TRBJ2-7, with 13 positions matching TRBD2. CDR3 length: 17 residues. The V gene's germline CDR1 is DFQATT and CDR2 SNEGSKA (reference sequence). V dropped 4 bases and J dropped 4; count of bases not matched to a gene: 13. The chain's CDR3 is CSAIDSRTSGRTYEQYF. CDR3 coding DNA: TGCAGTGCTATAGACAGTCGGACTAGCGGGAGAACGTACGAGCAGTACTTC.